Shown below are 26 T cell receptor beta chains from a single sample sequenced in a study of T-cell reconstitution after alpha-beta-depleted transplantation in children. Unique molecular identifiers were incorporated during preparation of the TCRbeta library. MiXCR, applied by TCRdb to the PCR reads, yields one record per CDR3 protein. The sample gives 450,000 to 550,000 distinct CDR3 sequences, over 9.5% of which show up once; around 15% is in the top ten. Source: PBMCs, mostly from graft donor cells, taken 180 days after TCRalphabeta/CD19-depleted stem cell transplant. These receptors all stem from a female patient aged 2-15 years who had a stem cell transplant for aplastic anemia, so the T cells may come from the graft donor.

The chain combines TRBV7-2 with TRBJ2-1; 7 bases align to TRBD2. The trim removed 1 base at V and 0 bases at J, leaving 3 bases unmatched. Per germline, CDR1 SGHTA and CDR2 FQGNSA. The CDR3 is 16 residues long. The CDR3 bases are TGTGCCAGCAGCTTAGAACTAGCGAGCTCCTACAATGAGCAGTTCTTC. Its protein is CASSLELASSYNEQFF.

The CDR3, as DNA: TGTGCCACCAGCAGAGATTCATTTGTGCGTTCGACGGGCTATGGCTACACCTTC. The encoded protein is CATSRDSFVRSTGYGYTF. V is TRBV15 and J is TRBJ1-2; D not resolved. The length of the CDR3 is 18 residues. The V end lost 0 bases, the J end lost 4 bases, and 21 bases lay between the germline ends. Germline V gives CDR1 LNHNV, CDR2 YYDKDF (reference sequence). The full variable domain, with the rest looked up from reference TRBV15 and TRBJ1-2, is DAMVIQNPRYQVTQFGKPVTLSCSQTLNHNVMYWYQQKSSQAPKLLFHYYDKDFNNEADTPDNFQSRRPNTSFCFLDIRSPGLGDTAMYLCATSRDSFVRSTGYGYTFGSGTRLTVV.

At least ten counts were recorded for this clonotype. The chain couples TRBV12-3 or TRBV12-4 to TRBJ2-1; TRBD2 is a possible D gene (5 bases). The ends were cut back, 3 bases at V and 1 base at J, with 13 bases in the middle. This CDR3 comprises 16 residues. The CDR3 region has the DNA TGTGCCAGCAGTTTCATGGTGGGAGTATCCTACAATGAGCAGTTCTTC. Translated: CASSFMVGVSYNEQFF.

V usage is TRBV28 and J usage is TRBJ2-7, with 9 bases matching TRBD1. The germline CDR1 and CDR2 sequences are MDHEN and SYDVKM. CDR3 size: 16 residues. The V and J ends lost 5 bases and 3 bases, in that order; junction bases with no gene match: 11. The CDR3 spells CASSAVPGQGIYEQYF. The CDR3 DNA reads as TGTGCCAGCAGTGCAGTCCCGGGACAGGGAATCTACGAGCAGTACTTC.

This clonotype was detected ten times or more. The chain couples TRBV10-3 to TRBJ2-7; TRBD1 matches 8 bases. The CDR3 runs 16 residues. Looked up from germline, CDR1 is ENHRY and CDR2 is SYGVKD. V dropped 2 bases and J dropped 3; count of bases not matched to a gene: 9. Written as DNA, the CDR3 is TGTGCCATCAGTGAGCGGGACAGGCGCCCGCTCTACGAGCAGTACTTC. Translation: CAISERDRRPLYEQYF.

This clonotype was seen once. The chain couples TRBV10-3 to TRBJ1-2; D is ambiguous. The CDR3 is made up of 13 amino acids. V lost 4 bases, J lost 4 bases, and 10 bases lay in between. Germline CDR1 reads ENHRY; CDR2 reads SYGVKD. CDR3 nucleotides: TGTGCCATCAGTGCCACGGGAACCTATGGCTACACCTTC. Translating gives CAISATGTYGYTF.

This clonotype was seen a handful of times. The chain carries TRBV6-2 or TRBV6-3 and TRBJ2-1; tentatively, D is TRBD2 (5 bases). This CDR3 contains 14 residues. Germline V gene data show CDR1 as MNHEY and CDR2 as SVGEGT. The V and J ends lost 2 bases and 9 bases respectively, with 14 bases between them. The CDR3 spells CASSYALGSREQFF. Here the CDR3 DNA reads TGTGCCAGCAGTTACGCTCTGGGGAGCCGTGAGCAGTTCTTC.

The V and J genes are TRBV6-5 and TRBJ2-2, with 11 bases identical to TRBD1. J gave up 4 bases and V 6 bases, and 10 bases lay outside the gene matches. Germline CDR1 reads MNHEY; CDR2 reads SVGAGI. The length of the CDR3 is 17 residues. The CDR3, as DNA: TGTGCCAGCAGCCGACACGGACAGGGGGCGGGCACCGGGGAGCTGTTTTTT. Its translation: CASSRHGQGAGTGELFF.

This clonotype was picked up a small number of times. The rearrangement joins TRBV2 to TRBJ2-2, with 7 bases identical to TRBD2. Germline lookup yields CDR1 SNHLY and CDR2 FYNNEI. J lost 6 bases, V lost 5 bases, and 18 bases had no gene match. This CDR3 is 18 amino acids long. The CDR3 sequence is CASSPTLVGRGGPGELFF. The DNA for the CDR3 is TGTGCCAGCAGTCCGACCTTGGTAGGGCGCGGGGGTCCCGGGGAGCTGTTTTTT.

The genes are TRBV5-1 and TRBJ2-3; no firm D call. The length of the CDR3 is 17 residues. V shed 3 bases and J shed 1 base, with 18 bases lying between them. CDR1 and CDR2 (germline): SGHRS, YFSETQ. The CDR3 region is CASSSGPIGWGTDTQYF. The CDR3 DNA is TGCGCCAGCAGCTCGGGCCCAATAGGCTGGGGCACAGATACGCAGTATTTT.

This clonotype was picked up a small number of times. The chain couples TRBV20-1 to TRBJ2-5; 7 nucleotides agree with TRBD1. The trim removed 5 bases at V and 2 bases at J, leaving 5 bases unmatched. Germline V gene lookup returns CDR1 DFQATT and CDR2 SNEGSKA (reference sequence). The CDR3 contains 13 residues. The CDR3 here is CSAPGQVQETQYF. CDR3 DNA: TGCAGTGCTCCCGGACAGGTTCAAGAGACCCAGTACTTC.

This clonotype was seen only a few times. The CDR3 loop reads CASSKKAGDRYNEQFF. The CDR3 DNA sequence: TGTGCCAGCAGCAAAAAGGCGGGAGACAGGTACAATGAGCAGTTCTTC. This chain joins TRBV21-1 and TRBJ2-1; the D call of TRBD2 is as the table states it, not checked on the DNA. TRBV21-1 represents a pseudogene. This CDR3 comprises 16 residues.

This clonotype was detected a few times. The J gene is TRBJ1-2, the V gene TRBV13; 9 positions match TRBD1. The CDR3 is 15 amino acids. Germline V lookup: CDR1 PRHDT, CDR2 FYEKMQ (reference sequence). After removal of 5 bases from V and 5 bases from J, the junction contained 9 bases not matched to a gene. Here the CDR3 reads CASSGPGQGRYGYTF. CDR3 bases: TGTGCCAGCAGCGGGCCCGGACAGGGGCGGTATGGCTACACCTTC.

This clonotype was seen a handful of times. The genes are TRBV12-3 or TRBV12-4 and TRBJ2-1; 7 positions agree with TRBD2. The V and J ends lost 7 bases and 0 bases, in that order; junction bases with no gene match: 6. There are 15 residues in the CDR3. CDR3 nucleotides: TGTGCCAGCATTGCCGGGACTACCTCCTACAATGAGCAGTTCTTC. This gives the protein CASIAGTTSYNEQFF.

There are a few counts of this clonotype. This chain's CDR3 is CASSLQGKSSYEQYF. DNA for the CDR3: TGTGCCAGCAGCTTGCAGGGTAAGAGCTCCTACGAGCAGTACTTC. V is TRBV5-6 and J is TRBJ2-7; TRBD1 might be the D (5 bases). Germline lookup yields CDR1 SGHDT and CDR2 YYEEEE. The CDR3 contains 15 residues. V lost 1 base and J lost 0, with 11 bases in between.

This clonotype came up a few times. V usage is TRBV29-1 and J usage is TRBJ2-5; D uncertain. Trimming left V 2 bases short and J 7 bases short, with 11 bases between. The V gene's germline CDR1 is SQVTM and CDR2 ANQGSEA. The CDR3 is made up of 12 amino acids. This CDR3 reads CSVEKEYGTQYF. The DNA for the CDR3 is TGCAGCGTTGAAAAGGAGTATGGGACCCAGTACTTC.

The sample holds a few counts of this clonotype. The V and J genes are TRBV19 and TRBJ1-5, with D hard to call. Germline V gene lookup returns CDR1 LNHDA and CDR2 SQIVND (reference sequence). CDR3 size: 14 residues. V was cut by 3 bases and J by 1 base, with 7 bases left in between. In DNA, the CDR3 is TGTGCCAGTAGTATGCATAGGAGCAATCAGCCCCAGCATTTT. Translation: CASSMHRSNQPQHF.

DNA of the CDR3: TGTGCCAGCAGTCCCGGACAGGGGGCGTCGGGCTACACCTTC. Its translation: CASSPGQGASGYTF. The V call is TRBV6-2 or TRBV6-3, the J call TRBJ1-2, with TRBD1 matching 11 bases. The CDR3 sequence is 14 residues long. The V gene end was trimmed by 5 bases and the J gene end by 8 bases; junction bases not matched to a gene: 7. The germline V gene has CDR1 MNHEY and CDR2 SVGEGT.

This clonotype was seen more than once but under ten times. The chain carries TRBV7-9 and TRBJ2-1, with a tentative D call TRBD1 (5 bases). Germline V CDR1 and CDR2: SEHNR, FQNEAQ (reference sequence). The V gene lost 7 bases and the J gene lost 7 bases, with 11 bases spanning the gap. The CDR3 is 12 residues long. CDR3 bases: TGTGCCAGCACTCTGGGGCTGAATGAGCAGTTCTTC. It codes for CASTLGLNEQFF.

The J gene is TRBJ2-1, the V gene TRBV12-3 or TRBV12-4; the D call may be TRBD1 or TRBD2 (5 bases each). V was cut by 4 bases and J by 3 bases, with 19 bases left in between. The CDR3 extends over 17 amino acids. DNA of the CDR3: TGTGCCAGCAGTTCGACACTCCGGGACGCACACTACAATGAGCAGTTCTTC. This translates into CASSSTLRDAHYNEQFF.

The chain is built from TRBV7-8 and TRBJ2-7; tentatively, D is TRBD2 (6 bases). This CDR3 spans 15 amino acids. V dropped 0 bases and J dropped 1 base, with 10 bases sitting between them. Per the germline V gene, CDR1 is SGHVS and CDR2 is FQNEAQ. The chain's CDR3 is CASSLAGGPSYEQYV. The CDR3 bases are TGTGCCAGCAGCTTAGCGGGAGGACCATCCTACGAGCAGTACGTC.

The chain has TRBV5-1 and TRBJ2-3; D possibly uses TRBD1 or TRBD2 (5 bases each). CDR3 size: 16 residues. Deletions cut 0 bases from V and 2 bases from J, with 13 bases between. Germline lookup yields CDR1 SGHRS and CDR2 YFSETQ. DNA for the CDR3: TGCGCCAGCAGCTTGGCCCGGGGCCCTCCCACAGATACGCAGTATTTT. This translates into CASSLARGPPTDTQYF.

This chain connects TRBV9 to TRBJ2-1; 7 positions match TRBD2. The CDR3 contains 15 residues. With V trimmed by 3 bases and J by 0 bases, 3 bases remained unmatched. Germline V CDR1 and CDR2: SGDLS, YYNGEE. The CDR3, as DNA: TGTGCCAGCAGCGGGTGGGGGGGCTCCTACAATGAGCAGTTCTTC. Translating gives CASSGWGGSYNEQFF.

This clonotype was seen many times. The chain is built from TRBV28 and TRBJ2-3, with D perhaps TRBD1 or TRBD2 (5 bases each). Germline V gene lookup returns CDR1 MDHEN and CDR2 SYDVKM. Trimming left V 6 bases short and J 6 bases short, with 13 bases between. The CDR3 loop spans 13 amino acids. The CDR3 DNA follows: TGTGCCAGCAGCGCGACCGGGACGGATACGCAGTATTTT. It yields the protein CASSATGTDTQYF.

This clonotype occurred many times. The junction differs from germline at one of its ends, possibly a read error. V is TRBV5-1 and J is TRBJ1-1; D unresolved. CDR1 is SGHRS and CDR2 is YFSETQ in the germline V gene. The CDR3 runs to 13 residues. The CDR3: CASSLAANTEAFF. The CDR3 coding sequence is TGTGCCAGCAGCTTAGCGGCGAACACTGAAGCTTTCTTT.

This clonotype was counted between two and nine times. The CDR3 sequence is CSVEGQGAGEQYF. The DNA for the CDR3 is TGCAGCGTTGAGGGACAGGGGGCGGGGGAGCAGTACTTC. This chain connects TRBV29-1 to TRBJ2-7, with 12 bases aligning to TRBD1. CDR1 is SQVTM, CDR2 ANQGSEA, per germline. J was trimmed by 7 bases and V by 3 bases; bases with no gene match: 4. The CDR3 has 13 residues.